This T cell receptor (beta chain) was profiled in a study of beta chain features in type 1 diabetes (dated by TCRdb to the late 2010s). Describing the broader study: Mean age, gender distribution, total cell number and subset yield did not differ between patients and healthy donors. A total of around 110,000,000 sorted cells were examined across all samples, and RNA yield correlated strongly with the number of cells per subset. In the study, recently diagnosed type 1 diabetes patients and matched healthy donors were compared on the TCRB repertoires of their sorted circulating CD4+ T cell subsets. Naive and central memory subsets were obtained from all 30 or so donors, but regulatory and stem cell-like memory subsets were isolated from only 8 patients and roughly 8 healthy donors.

Study-wide findings and limitations: A moderate but significant shortening of TCRB CDR3 length was observed in type 1 diabetes patients in all four CD4+ subsets. The naive, central memory and regulatory TCRB repertoires appeared to resemble one another more closely among patients than among healthy donors. Sequencing cDNA rather than genomic DNA could over-represent highly expressing activated cells, although activation and CD3 levels did not differ between groups. PCR may preferentially amplify shorter templates, but because patient and control samples were amplified and corrected together, any resulting skew would affect both groups equally. Fewer insertions and more nucleotide deletions at VDJ recombination sites were observed in patients with type 1 diabetes, implying thymic rearrangement abnormalities. Because the HLA sub-analyses included only small numbers of individuals, any influence of HLA type on TCRB rearrangement was left unresolved.

A word on this clone: Its recognized antigen is unknown. It has no much larger one-base neighbor in the sample; base qualities were not kept.

The CDR3 runs 13 residues from the cysteine to the phenylalanine. The CDR3 DNA has 39 bases and is translated from base 1. The trim is 3 bases for V and 2 bases for J, with a gap of 7 bases between the germline ends. CDR1 and CDR2 are drawn from the germline V gene: MDHEN, SYDVKM. Each donor gave one peripheral blood draw, about 110 mL on average, collected into heparinised tubes. Naive, central memory, regulatory and stem cell-like memory CD4+ T cells were sorted on a BD FACSAria II using a panel including CD45RO, CCR7, CD25, CD127, CD95 and CD27. A purity above 95% was achieved for all sorted populations. Right away, PBMCs were isolated by Lymphoprep density gradient centrifugation and were stained directly, with no culture step. So that batch effects would be minimized, each experiment stained and sorted samples in pairs, pairing one healthy donor with one patient. The High Capacity cDNA Reverse Transcription Kit was used to reverse transcribe all of the isolated RNA, meaning that expressed TCRB transcripts were what got sequenced. Deep immunoSEQ sequencing was applied to naive, central memory and regulatory T cell samples, giving an average of around 4 million total reads per sample. Sorted cells were lysed in RLT buffer, and RNA was extracted using DNase-treated RNeasy Micro or Mini kits according to cell number. To prevent cross-contamination, each cell subset was processed individually, whereas patient and healthy donor samples were processed jointly. The immunoSEQ multiplex PCR was used to amplify TCRB sequences from cDNA, generating 87-bp fragments that spanned the CDR3 region. Amplicons were sequenced on the Illumina HiSeq platform. The source study handled its data this way. PCR bias was computationally corrected using synthetic template baselines, reads within Hamming distance 2 were collapsed, and singletons that could not be merged were discarded. Reads were aligned to IMGT to assign V, D and J genes, CDR3 length, and insertions or deletions at six rearrangement sites. Clonotype counts were normalized to sorted cell number within each subset before computing true diversity and Gini coefficients with the tcR R package. Repertoire sharing was quantified using the overlap coefficient calculated on TCRB nucleotide sequences. Out-of-frame TCRB sequences from naive cells were analyzed as a proxy for the pre-selection repertoire. The clones in this table, taken by TCRdb from immuneACCESS, are in-frame only. Not every clone is retained; where verified, under half of the shortfall comes from an unresolved V gene, and the cause of the rest is unknown. For V, J and clone size, that table is used; D and trimming come from the DNA. Present in this sample are hundreds of thousands of clones, about 16% of which were seen just once. The top ten clonotypes cover approximately 0.093% of the sample.

Sequencing was done on a sample of naive CD4+ T cells from blood. The cell subset or site tag for this specimen amounts to: true naive CD4+ T cells. The clonotype originates from a man between 18 and 29 years old in good health. This sequence uses TRBV28 and TRBJ1-2; the D segment cannot be called with confidence. The sequenced DNA is TGTGCCAGCAGTTTCGCACAGAACTATGGCTACACCTTC. This gives the protein CASSFAQNYGYTF.